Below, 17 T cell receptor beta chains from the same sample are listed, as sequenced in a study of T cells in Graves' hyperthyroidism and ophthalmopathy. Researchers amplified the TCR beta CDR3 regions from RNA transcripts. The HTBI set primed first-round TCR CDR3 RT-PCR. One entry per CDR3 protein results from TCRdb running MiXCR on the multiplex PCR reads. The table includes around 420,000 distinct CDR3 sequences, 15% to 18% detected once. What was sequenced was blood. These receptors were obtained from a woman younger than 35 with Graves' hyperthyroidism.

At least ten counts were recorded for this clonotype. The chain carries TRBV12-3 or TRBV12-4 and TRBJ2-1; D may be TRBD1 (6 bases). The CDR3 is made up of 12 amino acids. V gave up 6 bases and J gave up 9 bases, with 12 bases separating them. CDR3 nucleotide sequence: TGTGCCAGCAGAACGACAGGTTTTGAGCAGTTCTTC. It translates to CASRTTGFEQFF.

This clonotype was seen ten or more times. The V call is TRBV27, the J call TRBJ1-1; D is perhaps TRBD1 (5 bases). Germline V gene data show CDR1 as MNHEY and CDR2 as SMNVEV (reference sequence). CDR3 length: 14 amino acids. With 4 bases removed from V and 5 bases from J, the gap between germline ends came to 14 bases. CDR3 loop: CASSSGAGGTEAFF. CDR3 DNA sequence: TGTGCCAGCAGTTCCGGGGCCGGTGGGACTGAAGCTTTCTTT.

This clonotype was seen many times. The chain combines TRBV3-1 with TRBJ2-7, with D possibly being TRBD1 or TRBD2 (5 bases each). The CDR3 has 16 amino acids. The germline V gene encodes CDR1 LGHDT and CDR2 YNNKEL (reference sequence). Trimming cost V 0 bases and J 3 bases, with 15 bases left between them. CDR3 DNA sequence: TGTGCCAGCAGCCAAGATTATTCGGGGCGGCTCTACGAGCAGTACTTC. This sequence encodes CASSQDYSGRLYEQYF.

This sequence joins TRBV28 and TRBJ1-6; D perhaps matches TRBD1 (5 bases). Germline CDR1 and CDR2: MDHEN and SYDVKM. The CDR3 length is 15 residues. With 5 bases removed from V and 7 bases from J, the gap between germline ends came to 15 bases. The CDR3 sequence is CASSETAKGNSPLHF. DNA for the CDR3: TGTGCCAGCAGTGAGACAGCCAAAGGAAATTCACCCCTCCACTTT.

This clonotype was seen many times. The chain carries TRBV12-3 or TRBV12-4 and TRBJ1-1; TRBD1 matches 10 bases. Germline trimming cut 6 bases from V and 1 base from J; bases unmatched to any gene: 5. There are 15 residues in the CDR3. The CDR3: CASRRRQGANTEAFF. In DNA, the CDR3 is TGTGCCAGCAGGAGGAGACAGGGGGCGAACACTGAAGCTTTCTTT.

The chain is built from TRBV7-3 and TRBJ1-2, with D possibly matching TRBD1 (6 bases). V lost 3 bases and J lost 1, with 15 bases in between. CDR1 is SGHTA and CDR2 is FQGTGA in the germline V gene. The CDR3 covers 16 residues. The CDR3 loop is CASSLPTGRGNYGYTF. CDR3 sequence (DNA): TGTGCCAGCAGCTTGCCCACAGGGAGGGGTAACTATGGCTACACCTTC. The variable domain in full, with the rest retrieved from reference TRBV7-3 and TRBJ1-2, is GAGVSQTPSNKVTEKGKYVELRCDPISGHTALYWYRQSLGQGPEFLIYFQGTGAADDSGLPNDRFFAVRPEGSVSTLKIQRTERGDSAVYLCASSLPTGRGNYGYTFGSGTRLTVV.

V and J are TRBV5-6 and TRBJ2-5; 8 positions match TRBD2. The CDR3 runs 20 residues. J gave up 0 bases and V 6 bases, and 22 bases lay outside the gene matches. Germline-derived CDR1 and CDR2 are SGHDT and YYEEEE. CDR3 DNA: TGTGCCAGCACCACGCTTGCGGGGGGCCACCGGACTAGGTACCAAGAGACCCAGTACTTC. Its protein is CASTTLAGGHRTRYQETQYF.

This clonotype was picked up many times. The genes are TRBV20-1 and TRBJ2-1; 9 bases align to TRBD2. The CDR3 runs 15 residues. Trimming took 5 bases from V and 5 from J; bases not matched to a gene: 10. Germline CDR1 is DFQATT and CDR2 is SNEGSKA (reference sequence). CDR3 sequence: CSAPMGGGGHNEQFF. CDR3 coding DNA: TGCAGTGCTCCAATGGGCGGGGGGGGGCACAATGAGCAGTTCTTC.

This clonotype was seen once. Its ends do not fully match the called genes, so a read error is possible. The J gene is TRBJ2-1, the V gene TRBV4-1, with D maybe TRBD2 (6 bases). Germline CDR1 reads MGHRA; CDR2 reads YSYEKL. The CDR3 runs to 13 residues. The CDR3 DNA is TGCGCCGGCAGCCAAAATGGGGAGGCGGAGCAGTTCTTC. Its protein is CAGSQNGEAEQFF.

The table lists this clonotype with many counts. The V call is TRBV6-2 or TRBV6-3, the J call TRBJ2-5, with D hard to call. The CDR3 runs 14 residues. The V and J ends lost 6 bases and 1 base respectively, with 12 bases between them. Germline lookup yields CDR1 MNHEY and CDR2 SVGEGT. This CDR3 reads CASSRGPLQETQYF. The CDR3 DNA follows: TGTGCCAGCAGCCGTGGACCGCTCCAAGAGACCCAGTACTTC.

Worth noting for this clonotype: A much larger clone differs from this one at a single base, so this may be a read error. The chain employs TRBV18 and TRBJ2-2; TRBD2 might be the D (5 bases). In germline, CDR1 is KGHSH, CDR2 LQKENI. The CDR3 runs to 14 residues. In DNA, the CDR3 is TGTGCCAGCTCACGGGAAGCGAACACCGGGGAGCTGGTTTTT. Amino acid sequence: CASSREANTGELVF.

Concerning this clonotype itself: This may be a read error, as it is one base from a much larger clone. The DNA for the CDR3 is TGCAGTGCTAGAGATTATGCGGCTTCCTACAATGGGCAGTTCTTC. Translating it yields CSARDYAASYNGQFF. This sequence joins TRBV20-1 and TRBJ2-1, with no clear D. The CDR3 extends over 15 amino acids. Germline V gene sequence: CDR1 DFQATT, CDR2 SNEGSKA (reference sequence).

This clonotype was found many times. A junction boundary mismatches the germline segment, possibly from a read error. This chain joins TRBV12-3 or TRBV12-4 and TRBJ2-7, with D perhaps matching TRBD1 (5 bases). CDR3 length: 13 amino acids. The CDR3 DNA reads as TGTGCCAGCAGTATAGCAGGGCCCCACGAGCAGTACTTC. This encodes CASSIAGPHEQYF.

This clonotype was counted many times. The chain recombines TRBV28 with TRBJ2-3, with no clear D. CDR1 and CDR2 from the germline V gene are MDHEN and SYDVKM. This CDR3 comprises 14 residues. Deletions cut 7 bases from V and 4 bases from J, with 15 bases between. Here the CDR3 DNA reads TGTGCCAGCAACCCAGTGGGCTCATCAGATACGCAGTATTTT. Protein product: CASNPVGSSDTQYF.

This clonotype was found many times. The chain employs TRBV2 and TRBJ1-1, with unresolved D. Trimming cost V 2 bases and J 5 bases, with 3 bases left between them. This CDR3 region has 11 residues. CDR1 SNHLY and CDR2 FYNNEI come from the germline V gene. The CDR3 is CASSEPTEAFF. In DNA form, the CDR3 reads TGTGCCAGCAGTGAACCGACTGAAGCTTTCTTT.

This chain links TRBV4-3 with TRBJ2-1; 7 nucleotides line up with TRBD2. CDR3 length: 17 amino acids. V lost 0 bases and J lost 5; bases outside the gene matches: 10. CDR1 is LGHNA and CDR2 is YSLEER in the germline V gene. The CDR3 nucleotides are TGCGCCAGCAGCCAAGATTTTTGGCGGGGAGGGGACAATGAGCAGTTCTTC. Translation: CASSQDFWRGGDNEQFF.

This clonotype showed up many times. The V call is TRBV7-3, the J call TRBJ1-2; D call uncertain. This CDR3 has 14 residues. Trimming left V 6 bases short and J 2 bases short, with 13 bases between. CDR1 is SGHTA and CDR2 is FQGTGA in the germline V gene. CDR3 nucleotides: TGTGCCAGCAGTCCCAGCGGCAGAAACTATGGCTACACCTTC. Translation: CASSPSGRNYGYTF.